This TCR beta chain was profiled in a study of cytomegalovirus exposure and HLA in healthy donors. Study details: Genotyping of more than 300 donors showed that 80% to 90% belonged to the Caucasian-associated ancestry cluster. Findings and caveats of the study: It was confirmed in vitro that a few of the CMV-associated chains were specific for CMV antigens. TCR beta V- and J-gene trimming was later associated with a missense DCLRE1C variant.

Note on this clone: Its antigen remains unidentified.

The CDR3 sequence is 16 residues long. Germline-derived CDR1 and CDR2 are SGHNT and YYREEE (reference sequence). V gave up 0 bases and J gave up 7 bases; unmatched junction bases: 7. Both 60 Vbeta primers and 13 Jbeta primers went into the PCR. Assay: immunoSEQ multiplex PCR; the TCRdb copy retains only in-frame clones and omits some. Here the sample spans under 150,000 clones, less than 85% being singletons. The receptor was isolated from a man in his forties in good health and CMV-seropositive. This chain connects TRBV5-4 to TRBJ1-4, with 9 bases identical to TRBD1. Input material: PBMCs. CDR3 in DNA: TGTGCCAGCAGCTTGGGTGGCGGGACAGGGATTGAAAAACTGTTTTTT. As protein: CASSLGGGTGIEKLFF. Based on the CDR3 plus reference TRBV5-4 and TRBJ1-4, the full variable domain is ETGVTQSPTHLIKTRGQQVTLRCSSQSGHNTVSWYQQALGQGPQFIFQYYREEENGRGNFPPRFSGLQFPNYSSELNVNALELDDSALYLCASSLGGGTGIEKLFFGSGTQLSVL.